This TCR beta chain was identified during a study of cytomegalovirus exposure and HLA in healthy donors. Study conclusions and caveats: Common viral pathogens seemed, in a later analysis, to connect with several of the most significant clusters. A missense DCLRE1C variant was associated with V- and J-gene trimming of TCR beta chains in a later analysis, and an independent cohort replicated the association. Of the V segments, some could not be distinguished, including TRBV6-2 and TRBV6-3, and were excluded.

PCR involved 60 Vbeta and 13 Jbeta primers. Assay: immunoSEQ multiplex PCR; the TCRdb copy retains only in-frame clones and omits some. The sample shows more than 90,000 clones, roughly 80% of them seen only once. For this clone: Its specificity is not known.

Germline V gene lookup returns CDR1 SGHRS and CDR2 YFSETQ. The CDR3 has 15 residues. J gave up 4 bases and V 4 bases, and 11 bases lay outside the gene matches. The V and J genes are TRBV5-1 and TRBJ2-7; 7 bases are shared with TRBD1. The sequenced sample consisted of PBMCs. The TCR comes from a man aged 35-49 years in good health and CMV-seronegative. The CDR3 loop reads CASSPDSDRNYEQYF. The CDR3 bases are TGCGCCAGCAGCCCCGATTCGGACAGGAATTACGAGCAGTACTTC.